The 32 T cell receptor beta chains listed next were all sequenced from one sample in a study of CD4 and CD8 cells across lung adenocarcinoma regions. TCRdb called the PCR reads again in MiXCR, with one record for every CDR3 protein. The sample lists around 16,000 distinct CDR3 sequences; around 53% were seen once. The sample taken for sequencing was CD8+ T cells from the center of a lung tumor. The receptors derive from a female donor with lung adenocarcinoma. The CD4 and CD8 labels of this study may be unreliable.

This chain links TRBV20-1 with TRBJ2-3; 7 bases are shared with TRBD2. This CDR3 is built from 15 residues. CDR1 and CDR2 (germline): DFQATT, SNEGSKA (reference sequence). V shed 1 base and J 5 bases; nucleotides not matched to a gene: 9. The CDR3 nucleotides read TGCAGTGCTAGAGCCACGAGCGGGGCGCAAGATACGCAGTATTTT. As protein: CSARATSGAQDTQYF.

In the case of this clonotype: At one of its ends the junction is not consistent with the germline gene, which may arise from a read error. The V and J genes are TRBV6-1 and TRBJ2-3, with 10 bases that match TRBD2. CDR1 and CDR2 from the germline V gene are MNHNS and SASEGT. The CDR3 consists of 16 residues. CDR3 protein: CASRASGGPTTDTQYF. CDR3 coding DNA: TGTGCCAGCAGGGCTAGCGGGGGCCCAACCACAGATACGCAGTATTTC.

The chain links TRBV6-1 to TRBJ2-3; 8 positions agree with TRBD2. Near its end, the DNA agrees better with TRBJ2-7, so the J call may be wrong. Germline lookup yields CDR1 MNHNS and CDR2 SASEGT. The CDR3 consists of 15 residues. Written as DNA, the CDR3 is TGTGCCAGCGGCCCGGGGCGGGGGGCCAAAGATATGCAGTACTTC. Protein: CASGPGRGAKDMQYF.

Note on this clonotype: An end of the junction differs from the germline gene, which may be a read error. The chain recombines TRBV10-1 with TRBJ2-3; a possible D gene is TRBD2 (6 bases). This CDR3 spans 14 amino acids. Germline-derived CDR1 and CDR2 are WNHNN and SYGVQD (reference sequence). The CDR3 here is CASSGLTSTETQYF. DNA of the CDR3: TGCGCCAGCAGTGGGTTAACTAGCACAGAGACCCAGTACTTT.

The CDR3 DNA reads as TGCGCCTCGGGGACGGGAGCCAAAAACACGCAGTACTTC. It yields the protein CASGTGAKNTQYF. The chain is built from TRBV10-2 and TRBJ2-4; D might be TRBD2 (6 bases). V was pared by 11 bases and J by 13 bases, with 24 bases between. CDR1 WSHSY and CDR2 SAAADI come from the germline V gene. CDR3 length: 13 amino acids.

This CDR3 reads CASTRQVDSPLHF. The CDR3 DNA is TGTGCCAGCACTCGACAGGTGGATTCACCCCTCCACTTT. The gene calls are TRBV6-1 and TRBJ1-6, with D possibly matching TRBD1 (6 bases). In germline, CDR1 is MNHNS, CDR2 SASEGT. CDR3 size: 13 residues. Trimming cost V 7 bases and J 8 bases, with 12 bases left between them.

V gene TRBV6-1 combines with J gene TRBJ1-2, with 9 positions matching TRBD1. Germline assignment: CDR1 MNHNS and CDR2 SASEGT. This CDR3 has 13 residues. Trimming cost V 8 bases and J 8 bases; bases outside gene matches: 9. The DNA of the CDR3 is TGTGCCAGCTCGGGACAGGGATTTGGAGGCTACACCTTC. Its translation: CASSGQGFGGYTF.

The CDR3 DNA sequence: TGTGCCAGCAGTGAAGCGTGGGCTTCTAATTCACCCCTCCACTTT. It translates to CASSEAWASNSPLHF. The genes are TRBV6-1 and TRBJ1-6; D is ambiguous. Deletions cut 0 bases from V and 6 bases from J, with 9 bases between. The CDR3 extends over 15 amino acids. CDR1 is MNHNS and CDR2 is SASEGT in the germline V gene.

This clonotype is categorized as medium-sized. The chain is built from TRBV6-1 and TRBJ2-5; 7 nucleotides line up with TRBD2. The J call may be wrong; the DNA end is better matched by TRBJ2-7. The CDR3 loop spans 15 amino acids. Germline CDR1 MNHNS, CDR2 SASEGT. CDR3 in amino acids: CASSEALDGGYEQYF. CDR3 nucleotide sequence: TGTGCCAGCAGTGAAGCGCTGGACGGGGGGTACGAGCAGTACTTC.

This clonotype showed up just once. The chain joins TRBV7-6 to TRBJ2-3; no firm D call. V gave up 3 bases and J gave up 2 bases, with 9 bases separating them. The CDR3 extends over 14 amino acids. Germline-derived CDR1 and CDR2 are SGHVS and FNYEAQ. DNA of the CDR3: TGTGCCAGCAGCTTGGCCGGAGCCACAGATACGCAGTATTTT. It translates to CASSLAGATDTQYF.

Turning to this clonotype: A single base separates this from a much larger clone, so it may be a read error. The chain carries TRBV6-1 and TRBJ2-1; D may be TRBD2 (6 bases). Germline assignment: CDR1 MNHNS and CDR2 SASEGT. The CDR3 consists of 15 residues. The CDR3: CASTLGAGSHNEQFF. DNA for the CDR3: TGTGCCAGCACCCTAGGAGCGGGCTCCCACAATGAGCAGTTCTTC.

The chain carries TRBV7-2 and TRBJ1-2, with 10 positions matching TRBD1. Trimming took 1 base from V and 1 from J; bases not matched to a gene: 3. The CDR3 covers 16 residues. CDR1 and CDR2 from the germline V gene are SGHTA and FQGNSA. As DNA, the CDR3 is TGTGCCAGCAGCTTAGGGGGACAGGGGATTAACTATGGCTACACCTTC. Protein sequence: CASSLGGQGINYGYTF.

The chain is built from TRBV10-2 and TRBJ2-4, with D possibly matching TRBD1 (6 bases). This CDR3 is 15 amino acids long. The germline V gene has CDR1 WSHSY and CDR2 SAAADI. V dropped 8 bases and J dropped 13 bases, with 27 bases sitting between them. CDR3 DNA sequence: TGCGCCAGCGCGTGGGGGCGGGCACGCAAAGATACGCAGTACTTC. Translating it yields CASAWGRARKDTQYF.

This sequence joins TRBV4-1 and TRBJ2-4; D might be TRBD1 or TRBD2, each matching 6 bases. CDR3 length: 18 amino acids. With 3 bases removed from V and 8 bases from J, the gap between germline ends came to 26 bases. Germline V gene data show CDR1 as MGHRA and CDR2 as YSYEKL. In nucleotides, the CDR3 is TGCGCCAGCAGCCACGCCGACTGGGGGCGGGGAGGCACAGACATTCAGTACTTC. Translating gives CASSHADWGRGGTDIQYF.

Worth noting for this clonotype: The junction and the germline gene differ at one end; a read error may be behind it. The chain has TRBV6-1 and TRBJ2-3; 8 positions agree with TRBD2. The CDR3 has 15 amino acids. CDR1 and CDR2 from the germline V gene are MNHNS and SASEGT. The CDR3 spells CASSPGGGATDTQYF. DNA of the CDR3: TGTGCCAGCAGTCCGGGGGGGGGGGCCACAGATACGCAGTATTTC.

This sequence joins TRBV10-1 and TRBJ2-3; 7 bases are shared with TRBD1. Matching the DNA end better, TRBJ2-4 makes the J call doubtful. The CDR3 runs 16 residues. Germline V CDR1 and CDR2: WNHNN, SYGVQD (reference sequence). CDR3 loop: CASRDRGRSGKDTQYF. The CDR3 coding sequence is TGCGCCAGCAGGGATAGGGGGCGGAGTGGCAAAGATACTCAGTACTTC.

A note on this clonotype: At one end, the junction sequence differs from germline, possibly due to a read error. J is TRBJ2-3 and V is TRBV10-3, with unresolved D. The CDR3 totals 13 residues. Germline CDR1 reads ENHRY; CDR2 reads SYGVKD. The CDR3 protein is CAMRLGATDMQYF. The CDR3 DNA reads as TGTGCCATGAGGCTAGGTGCCACAGATATGCAGTATTTC.

This chain joins TRBV6-1 and TRBJ2-3; 8 bases match TRBD2. The J call is doubtful: the DNA matches TRBJ2-7 better. Looked up from germline, CDR1 is MNHNS and CDR2 is SASEGT. The CDR3 sequence is 16 residues long. Here the CDR3 reads CASSASGRPAPDTQYF. Written as DNA, the CDR3 is TGTGCCAGCAGTGCTAGCGGGCGCCCAGCCCCAGATACGCAGTACTTC.

This clonotype was seen a handful of times. At one end, the junction sequence differs from germline, possibly due to a read error. This chain connects TRBV7-2 to TRBJ2-1; 9 bases are shared with TRBD1. Per germline, CDR1 SGHTA and CDR2 FQGNSA. The CDR3 extends over 12 amino acids. This chain's CDR3 is CASSLTQGAWYF. The CDR3 DNA is TGTGCCAGCAGCCTCACACAGGGGGCATGGTACTTC.

This clonotype was seen repeatedly, ten times or more. The rearrangement joins TRBV12-3 or TRBV12-4 to TRBJ2-7, with a tentative D call TRBD2 (6 bases). The CDR3 is 12 amino acids. The V end was cut by 6 bases, the J end by 0 bases, with 6 bases between. CDR3 in amino acids: CASRRGSYEQYF. CDR3 nucleotide sequence: TGTGCCAGCAGGCGGGGCTCCTACGAGCAGTACTTC.

This clonotype showed up just a few times. The chain recombines TRBV6-1 with TRBJ2-1; D unresolved. Looked up from germline, CDR1 is MNHNS and CDR2 is SASEGT. The length of the CDR3 is 15 residues. V was clipped by 7 bases and J by 0 bases, with 13 bases between them. The CDR3 DNA sequence: TGTGCCAGCAATAGCCCACCCAGCTCCTACAATGAGCAGTTCTTC. Its protein product is CASNSPPSSYNEQFF.

In the case of this clonotype: Its ends do not fully match the called genes, so a read error is possible. This chain connects TRBV6-5 to TRBJ2-3; TRBD2 matches 8 bases. This CDR3 is built from 19 residues. CDR1 is MNHEY, CDR2 SVGAGI, per germline. CDR3 bases: TGTGCCAGCAGTTACACTTCGTGGATCGGGCGGGGGGACACAGAGACGCAGTATTTT. Translation gives CASSYTSWIGRGDTETQYF.

The chain uses TRBV7-6 and TRBJ2-2, with D possibly TRBD1 on 5 matching bases. CDR1 SGHVS and CDR2 FNYEAQ come from the germline V gene. CDR3 size: 13 residues. V was clipped by 9 bases and J by 1 base, with 9 bases between them. The CDR3 is CASQGVNTGELFF. In DNA, the CDR3 is TGTGCCAGTCAGGGTGTGAACACCGGGGAGCTGTTTTTT.

As to this clonotype: One end of the junction does not line up with germline, which may come from a read error. The rearrangement uses TRBV6-5 and TRBJ2-4; no definite D call. CDR1 and CDR2 (germline): MNHEY, SVGAGI. This CDR3 spans 16 amino acids. CDR3 region: CASSALGWWATDTQYF. As DNA, the CDR3 is TGTGCCAGCAGCGCCCTGGGCTGGTGGGCCACAGATACTCAGTACTTT.

The V call is TRBV6-8, the J call TRBJ2-1; 9 bases line up with TRBD2. Germline CDR1 and CDR2: MNHGY and SAAAGT. V lost 0 bases to trimming and J lost 4 bases; unmatched junction nucleotides: 7. The CDR3 totals 17 residues. DNA of the CDR3: TGTGCCAGCAGTTACTCCGGGCGGGGGGGGGGTTACAATGAGCAGTTCTTC. Its protein is CASSYSGRGGGYNEQFF.

The chain has TRBV6-1 and TRBJ1-2; 11 bases fit TRBD1. The CDR3 has 16 amino acids. Germline V CDR1 and CDR2: MNHNS, SASEGT. V was pared by 2 bases and J by 7 bases, with 9 bases of the junction left unmatched. CDR3 nucleotides: TGTGCCAGCAGTGAAAGTGGACAGGGGGCGCCGGGTGGCTACACCTTC. This gives the protein CASSESGQGAPGGYTF.

CDR3 in amino acids: CASSEPRAGYQQYF. CDR3 DNA: TGTGCCAGCAGTGAGCCACGGGCAGGGTACCAGCAGTACTTC. The chain carries TRBV6-1 and TRBJ2-5; D perhaps matches TRBD1 (5 bases). The V and J ends lost 3 bases and 11 bases respectively, with 19 bases between them. CDR1 and CDR2 from the germline V gene are MNHNS and SASEGT. This CDR3 has 14 residues.

This clonotype was counted at least ten times. The rearrangement links TRBV11-2 to TRBJ2-5; possible D gene TRBD2, 7 bases. The CDR3 consists of 17 residues. The V and J ends lost 4 bases and 5 bases respectively, with 23 bases between them. CDR1 and CDR2 (germline): SGHAT, FQNNGV. In DNA form, the CDR3 reads TGTGCCAGCAGCTCTAGGGGGAGGGGGGCGCGAGGGGAGACCCAGTACTTC. Translating gives CASSSRGRGARGETQYF.

Of note for this clonotype: Germline and junction disagree at one end, which may indicate a read error. CDR3 nucleotide sequence: TGTGCCAGCAGTGAAGTACTCCGGGGCCCTGACCAAGGGACCCAGTACTTC. This encodes CASSEVLRGPDQGTQYF. The chain employs TRBV6-1 and TRBJ2-1; D is tentatively TRBD1 or TRBD2 (5 bases each). The DNA end lines up better with TRBJ2-5; the J call may be wrong. CDR3 length equals 17 residues. Germline V lookup: CDR1 MNHNS, CDR2 SASEGT.

This clonotype was seen at least ten times. This chain connects TRBV6-1 to TRBJ1-2; D perhaps matches TRBD1 (5 bases). CDR1 and CDR2 (germline): MNHNS, SASEGT. V lost 5 bases to trimming and J lost 6 bases, with 13 bases between them. The CDR3 contains 13 residues. CDR3 sequence (DNA): TGTGCCAGCAGTCTCCGCGGGACGGATGGCTACACCTTC. This translates into CASSLRGTDGYTF.

This clonotype is judged medium-sized (0.01 to 0.1%). The chain carries TRBV6-1 and TRBJ1-4; D unclear. Trimming cost V 4 bases and J 5 bases, with 11 bases left between them. Germline CDR1 reads MNHNS; CDR2 reads SASEGT. CDR3 size: 14 residues. The CDR3 spells CASSGRPENEKLFF. The CDR3 region has the DNA TGTGCCAGCAGTGGCCGACCAGAGAATGAAAAACTGTTTTTT.

V and J are TRBV10-3 and TRBJ2-1; D call uncertain. Matching the DNA end better, TRBJ2-5 makes the J call doubtful. Germline-derived CDR1 and CDR2 are ENHRY and SYGVKD. The CDR3 spans 12 residues. CDR3 amino acids: CAGRIYGETQYF. CDR3 nucleotides: TGTGCCGGACGGATATACGGGGAGACCCAGTACTTC.